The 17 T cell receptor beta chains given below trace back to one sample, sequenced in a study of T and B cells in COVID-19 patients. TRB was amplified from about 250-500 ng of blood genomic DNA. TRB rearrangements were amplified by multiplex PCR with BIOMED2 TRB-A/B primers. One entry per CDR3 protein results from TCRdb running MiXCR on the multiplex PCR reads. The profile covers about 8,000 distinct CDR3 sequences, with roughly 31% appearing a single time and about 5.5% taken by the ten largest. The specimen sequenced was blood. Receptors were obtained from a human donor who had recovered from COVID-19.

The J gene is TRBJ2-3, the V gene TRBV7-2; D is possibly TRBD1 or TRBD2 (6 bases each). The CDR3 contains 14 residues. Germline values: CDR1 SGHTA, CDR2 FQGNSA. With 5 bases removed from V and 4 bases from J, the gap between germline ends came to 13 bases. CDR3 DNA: TGTGCCAGCAGCCAAAACGGGGGCTCAGATACGCAGTATTTT. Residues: CASSQNGGSDTQYF.

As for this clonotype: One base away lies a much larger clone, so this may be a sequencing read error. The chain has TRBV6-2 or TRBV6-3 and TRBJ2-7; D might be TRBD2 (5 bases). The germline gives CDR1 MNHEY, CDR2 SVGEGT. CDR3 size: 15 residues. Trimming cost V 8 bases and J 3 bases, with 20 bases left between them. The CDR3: CASLVRVTGGYEQYV. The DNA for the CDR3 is TGTGCCAGCTTGGTACGCGTGACTGGAGGCTACGAGCAGTACGTC.

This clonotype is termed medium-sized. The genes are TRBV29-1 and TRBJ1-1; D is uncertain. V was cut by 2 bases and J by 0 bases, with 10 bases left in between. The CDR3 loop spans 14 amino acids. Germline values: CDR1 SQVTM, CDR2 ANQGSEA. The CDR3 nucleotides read TGCAGCGTTGAACTTCGCAGAATGAACACTGAAGCTTTCTTT. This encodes CSVELRRMNTEAFF. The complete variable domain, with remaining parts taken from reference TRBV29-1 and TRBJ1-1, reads SAVISQKPSRDICQRGTSLTIQCQVDSQVTMMFWYRQQPGQSLTLIATANQGSEATYESGFVIDKFPISRPNLTFSTLTVSNMSPEDSSIYLCSVELRRMNTEAFFGQGTRLTVV.

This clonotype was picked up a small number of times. The CDR3 nucleotides read TGCGCCAGCAGCTTCCAAACACTGACAGGGACGATCACCGGGGAGCTGTTTTTT. Amino acids: CASSFQTLTGTITGELFF. The chain recombines TRBV5-1 with TRBJ2-2; 7 bases are a match to TRBD1. Germline assignment: CDR1 SGHRS and CDR2 YFSETQ. The V segment lost 2 bases and the J segment 4 bases; nucleotides outside the gene matches: 14. The CDR3 consists of 18 residues.

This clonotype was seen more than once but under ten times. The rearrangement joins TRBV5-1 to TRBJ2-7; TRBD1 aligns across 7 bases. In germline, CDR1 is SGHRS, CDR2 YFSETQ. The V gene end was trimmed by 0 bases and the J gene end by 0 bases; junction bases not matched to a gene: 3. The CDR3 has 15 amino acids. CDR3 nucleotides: TGCGCCAGCAGCTTGGACAGGGGCCACTCCTACGAGCAGTACTTC. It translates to CASSLDRGHSYEQYF.

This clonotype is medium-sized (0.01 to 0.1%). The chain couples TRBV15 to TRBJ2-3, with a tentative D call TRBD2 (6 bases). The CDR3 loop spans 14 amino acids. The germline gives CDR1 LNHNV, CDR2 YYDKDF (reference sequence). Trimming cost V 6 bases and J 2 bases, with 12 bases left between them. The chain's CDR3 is CATRTGGTTDTQYF. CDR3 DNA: TGTGCCACCAGGACCGGCGGGACCACAGATACGCAGTATTTT.

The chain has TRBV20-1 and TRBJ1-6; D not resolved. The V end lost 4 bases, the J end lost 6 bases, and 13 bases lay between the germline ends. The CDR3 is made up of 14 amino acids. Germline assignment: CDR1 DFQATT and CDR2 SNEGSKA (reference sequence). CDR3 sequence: CSATPGRINSPLHF. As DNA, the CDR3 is TGCAGTGCTACCCCTGGACGGATTAATTCACCCCTCCACTTT.

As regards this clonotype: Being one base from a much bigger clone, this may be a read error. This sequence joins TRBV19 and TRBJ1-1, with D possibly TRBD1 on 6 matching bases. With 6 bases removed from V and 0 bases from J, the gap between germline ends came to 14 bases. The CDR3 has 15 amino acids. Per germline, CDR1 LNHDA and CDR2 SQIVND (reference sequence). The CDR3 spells CASSRTTGLNTEAFF. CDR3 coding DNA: TGTGCCAGTAGCCGAACGACAGGATTGAACACTGAAGCTTTCTTT.

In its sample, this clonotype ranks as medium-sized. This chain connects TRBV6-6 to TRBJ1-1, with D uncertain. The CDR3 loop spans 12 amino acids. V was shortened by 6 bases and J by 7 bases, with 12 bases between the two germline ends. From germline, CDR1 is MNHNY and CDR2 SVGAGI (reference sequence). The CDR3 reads CASRPTGSEAFF. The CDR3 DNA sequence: TGTGCCAGCAGACCCACGGGCAGTGAAGCTTTCTTT.

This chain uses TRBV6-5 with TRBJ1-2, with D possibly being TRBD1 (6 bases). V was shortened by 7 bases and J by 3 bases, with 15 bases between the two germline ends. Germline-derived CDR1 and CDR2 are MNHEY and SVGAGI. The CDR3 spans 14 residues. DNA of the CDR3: TGTGCCAGCACCCCGCGGGGGGCAGACTATGGCTACACCTTC. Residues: CASTPRGADYGYTF.

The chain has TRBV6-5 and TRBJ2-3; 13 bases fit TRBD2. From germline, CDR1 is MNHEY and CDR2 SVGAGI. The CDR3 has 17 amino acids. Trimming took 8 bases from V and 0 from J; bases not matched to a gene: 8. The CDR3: CASRLLAGGPSTDTQYF. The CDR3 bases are TGTGCCAGCCGACTACTAGCGGGGGGGCCGAGCACAGATACGCAGTATTTT.

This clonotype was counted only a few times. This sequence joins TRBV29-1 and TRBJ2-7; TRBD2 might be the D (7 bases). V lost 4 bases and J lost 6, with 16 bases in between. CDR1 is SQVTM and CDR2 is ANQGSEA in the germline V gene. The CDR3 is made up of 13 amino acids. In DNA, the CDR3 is TGCAGCGTTGTAGGGGGAGCGGGGATCGAGCAGTACGTC. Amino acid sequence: CSVVGGAGIEQYV.

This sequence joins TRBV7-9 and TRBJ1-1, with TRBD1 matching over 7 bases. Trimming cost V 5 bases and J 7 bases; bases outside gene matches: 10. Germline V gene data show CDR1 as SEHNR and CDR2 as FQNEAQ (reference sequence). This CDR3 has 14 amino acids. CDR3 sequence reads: CASSPGDREGEAFF. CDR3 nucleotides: TGTGCCAGCAGCCCCGGCGACAGGGAAGGTGAAGCTTTCTTT.

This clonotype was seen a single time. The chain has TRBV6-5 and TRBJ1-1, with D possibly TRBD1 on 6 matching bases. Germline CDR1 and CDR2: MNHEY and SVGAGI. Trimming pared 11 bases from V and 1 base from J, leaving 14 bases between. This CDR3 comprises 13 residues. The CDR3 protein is CASLRGSNTEAFF. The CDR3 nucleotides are TGTGCCTCCCTCAGGGGATCGAACACTGAAGCTTTCTTT.

CDR3 coding DNA: TGCAGCGGGACTAGCGGGGGGGGCACAGATACGCAGTATTTT. Translating it yields CSGTSGGGTDTQYF. J is TRBJ2-3 and V is TRBV29-1; TRBD2 agrees at 15 bases. Germline V gives CDR1 SQVTM, CDR2 ANQGSEA. J was trimmed by 1 base and V by 7 bases; bases with no gene match: 0. The length of the CDR3 is 14 residues.

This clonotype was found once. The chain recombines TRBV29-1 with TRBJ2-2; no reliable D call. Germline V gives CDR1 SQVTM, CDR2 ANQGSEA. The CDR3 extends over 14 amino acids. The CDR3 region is CSARASLNTGELFF. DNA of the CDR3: TGCAGTGCTAGAGCCAGCTTGAACACCGGGGAGCTGTTTTTT.

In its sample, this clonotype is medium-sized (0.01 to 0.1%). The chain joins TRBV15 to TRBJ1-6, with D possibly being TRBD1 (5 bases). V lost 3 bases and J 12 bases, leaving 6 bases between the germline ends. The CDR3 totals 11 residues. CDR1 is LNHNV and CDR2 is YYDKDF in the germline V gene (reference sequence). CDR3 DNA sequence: TGTGCCACCAGCAGCGGGGGACCCCTCCACTTT. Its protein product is CATSSGGPLHF.